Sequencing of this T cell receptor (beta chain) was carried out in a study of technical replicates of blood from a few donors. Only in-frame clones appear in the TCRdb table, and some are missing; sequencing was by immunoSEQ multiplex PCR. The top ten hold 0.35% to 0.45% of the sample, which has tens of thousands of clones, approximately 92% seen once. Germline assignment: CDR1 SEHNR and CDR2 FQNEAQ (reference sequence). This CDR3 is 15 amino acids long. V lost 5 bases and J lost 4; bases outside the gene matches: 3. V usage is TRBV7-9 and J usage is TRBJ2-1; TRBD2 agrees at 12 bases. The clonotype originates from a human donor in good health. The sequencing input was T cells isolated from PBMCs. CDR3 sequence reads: CASSPLAGGYNEQFF. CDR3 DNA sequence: TGTGCCAGCAGCCCACTAGCGGGAGGTTACAATGAGCAGTTCTTC.